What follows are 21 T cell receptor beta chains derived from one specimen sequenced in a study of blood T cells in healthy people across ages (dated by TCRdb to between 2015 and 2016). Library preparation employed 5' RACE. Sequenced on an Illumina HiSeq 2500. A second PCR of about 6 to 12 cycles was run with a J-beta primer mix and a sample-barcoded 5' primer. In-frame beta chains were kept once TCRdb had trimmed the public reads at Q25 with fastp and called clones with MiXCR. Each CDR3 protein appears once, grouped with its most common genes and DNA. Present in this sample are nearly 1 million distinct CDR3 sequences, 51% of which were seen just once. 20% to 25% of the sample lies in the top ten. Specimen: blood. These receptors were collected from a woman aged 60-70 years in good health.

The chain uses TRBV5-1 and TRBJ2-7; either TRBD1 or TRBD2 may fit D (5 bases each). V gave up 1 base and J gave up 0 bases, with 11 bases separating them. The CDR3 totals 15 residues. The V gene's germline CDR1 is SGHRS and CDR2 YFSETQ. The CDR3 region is CASSLRRDASYEQYF. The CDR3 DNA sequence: TGCGCCAGCAGCTTGCGACGGGACGCCTCCTACGAGCAGTACTTC.

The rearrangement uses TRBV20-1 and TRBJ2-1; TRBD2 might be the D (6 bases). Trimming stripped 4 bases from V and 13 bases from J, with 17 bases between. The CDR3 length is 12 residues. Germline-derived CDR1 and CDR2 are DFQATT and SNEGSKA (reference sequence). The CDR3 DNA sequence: TGCAGTGCTATAGGGGAGGAGGAGACCCAGTTCTTC. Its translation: CSAIGEEETQFF.

The CDR3 region has the DNA TGTGCCAGCACTAATTCCGGGACGGCAACTAATGAAAAACTGTTTTTT. It translates to CASTNSGTATNEKLFF. This chain links TRBV6-1 with TRBJ1-4; a possible D gene is TRBD1 (5 bases). Trimming removed 7 bases at V and 0 bases at J, with 15 bases between. The CDR3 is made up of 16 amino acids. The germline V gene encodes CDR1 MNHNS and CDR2 SASEGT.

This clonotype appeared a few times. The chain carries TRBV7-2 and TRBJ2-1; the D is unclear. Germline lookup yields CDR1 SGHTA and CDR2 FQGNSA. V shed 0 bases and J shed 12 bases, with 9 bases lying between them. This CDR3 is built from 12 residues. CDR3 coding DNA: TGTGCCAGCAGCTTAGCGGCAAACTCGCAGTTCTTC. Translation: CASSLAANSQFF.

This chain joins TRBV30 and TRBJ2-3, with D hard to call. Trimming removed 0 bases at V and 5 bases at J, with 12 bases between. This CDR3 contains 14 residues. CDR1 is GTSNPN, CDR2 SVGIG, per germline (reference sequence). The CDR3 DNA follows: TGTGCCTGGAGTGTCGGGTTTCCACAAGATACGCAGTATTTT. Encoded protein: CAWSVGFPQDTQYF.

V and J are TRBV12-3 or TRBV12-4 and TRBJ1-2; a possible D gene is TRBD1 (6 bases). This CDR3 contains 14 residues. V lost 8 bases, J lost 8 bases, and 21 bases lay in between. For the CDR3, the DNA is TGTGCCAGCTCAGGGCCAGGGGCCCAGCGGGGCTACACCTTC. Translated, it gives CASSGPGAQRGYTF.

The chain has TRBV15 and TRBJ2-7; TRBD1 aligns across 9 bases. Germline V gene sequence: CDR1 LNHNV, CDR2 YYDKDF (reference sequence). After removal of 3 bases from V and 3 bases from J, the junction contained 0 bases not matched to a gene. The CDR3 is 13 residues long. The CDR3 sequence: CATSRTGGYEQYF. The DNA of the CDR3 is TGTGCCACCAGCAGGACAGGGGGCTACGAGCAGTACTTC. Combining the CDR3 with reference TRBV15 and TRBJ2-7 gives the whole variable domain DAMVIQNPRYQVTQFGKPVTLSCSQTLNHNVMYWYQQKSSQAPKLLFHYYDKDFNNEADTPDNFQSRRPNTSFCFLDIRSPGLGDTAMYLCATSRTGGYEQYFGPGTRLTVT.

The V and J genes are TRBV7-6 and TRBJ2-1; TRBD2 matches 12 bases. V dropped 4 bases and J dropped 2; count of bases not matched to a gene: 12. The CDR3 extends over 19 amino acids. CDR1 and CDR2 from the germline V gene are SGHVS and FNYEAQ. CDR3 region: CASSSPLAGGPSTYNEQFF. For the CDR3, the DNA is TGTGCCAGCAGCTCCCCCCTAGCGGGAGGGCCCTCGACCTACAATGAGCAGTTCTTC.

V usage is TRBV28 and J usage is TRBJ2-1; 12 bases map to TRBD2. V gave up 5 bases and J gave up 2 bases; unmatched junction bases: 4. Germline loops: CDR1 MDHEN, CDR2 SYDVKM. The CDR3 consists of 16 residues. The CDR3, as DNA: TGTGCCAGCAGTACCCGGACTAGCGGGACCTACAATGAGCAGTTCTTC. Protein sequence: CASSTRTSGTYNEQFF.

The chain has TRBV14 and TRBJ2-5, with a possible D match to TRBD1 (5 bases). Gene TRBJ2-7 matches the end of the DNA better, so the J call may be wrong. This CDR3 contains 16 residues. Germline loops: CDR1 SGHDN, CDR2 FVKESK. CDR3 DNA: TGTGCCAGCAGCCAAGTGGGGCTCCCCCATACCTACGAGCAGTACTTC. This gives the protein CASSQVGLPHTYEQYF.

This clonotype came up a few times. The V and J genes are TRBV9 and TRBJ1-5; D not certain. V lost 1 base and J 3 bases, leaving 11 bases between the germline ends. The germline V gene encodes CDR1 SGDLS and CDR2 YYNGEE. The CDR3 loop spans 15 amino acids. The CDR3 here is CASSVPRAFNQPQHF. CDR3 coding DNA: TGTGCCAGCAGCGTACCCCGGGCCTTCAATCAGCCCCAGCATTTT.

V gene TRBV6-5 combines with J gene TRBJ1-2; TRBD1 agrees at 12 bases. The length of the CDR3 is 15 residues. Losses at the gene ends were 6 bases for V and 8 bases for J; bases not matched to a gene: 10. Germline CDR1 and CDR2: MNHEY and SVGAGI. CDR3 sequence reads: CASRDPGQGAQGYTF. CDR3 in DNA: TGTGCCAGCAGGGACCCGGGACAGGGGGCTCAAGGCTACACCTTC.

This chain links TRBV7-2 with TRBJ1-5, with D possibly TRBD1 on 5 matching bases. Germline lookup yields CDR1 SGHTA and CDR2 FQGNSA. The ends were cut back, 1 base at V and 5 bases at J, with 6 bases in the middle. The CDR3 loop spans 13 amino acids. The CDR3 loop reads CASSLGGYQPQHF. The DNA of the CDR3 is TGTGCCAGCAGCTTAGGGGGGTATCAGCCCCAGCATTTT.

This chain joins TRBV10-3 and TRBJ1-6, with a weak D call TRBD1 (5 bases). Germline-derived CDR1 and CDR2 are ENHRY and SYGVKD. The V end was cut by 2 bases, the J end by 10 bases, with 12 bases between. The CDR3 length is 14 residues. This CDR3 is CAISELSGNSPLHF. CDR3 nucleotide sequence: TGTGCCATCAGTGAGCTCTCAGGGAACTCACCCCTCCACTTT.

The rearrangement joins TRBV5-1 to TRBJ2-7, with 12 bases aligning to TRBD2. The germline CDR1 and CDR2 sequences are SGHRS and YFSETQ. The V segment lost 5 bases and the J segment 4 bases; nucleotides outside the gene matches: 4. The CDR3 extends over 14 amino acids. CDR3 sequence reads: CASRTSGSVYEQYF. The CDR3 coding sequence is TGCGCCAGCAGGACTAGCGGGAGTGTTTACGAGCAGTACTTC.

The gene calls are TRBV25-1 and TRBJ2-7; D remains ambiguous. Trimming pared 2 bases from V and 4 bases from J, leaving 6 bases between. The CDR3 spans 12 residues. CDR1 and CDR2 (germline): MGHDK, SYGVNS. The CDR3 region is CASSEHGYEQYF. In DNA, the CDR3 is TGTGCCAGCAGTGAACATGGTTACGAGCAGTACTTC.

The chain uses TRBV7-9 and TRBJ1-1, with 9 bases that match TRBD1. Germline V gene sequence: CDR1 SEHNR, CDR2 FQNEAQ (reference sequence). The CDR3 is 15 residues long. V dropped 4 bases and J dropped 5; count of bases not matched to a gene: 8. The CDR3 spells CASSSYRGRWTEAFF. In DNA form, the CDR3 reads TGTGCCAGCAGCTCGTACAGGGGGCGATGGACTGAAGCTTTCTTT.

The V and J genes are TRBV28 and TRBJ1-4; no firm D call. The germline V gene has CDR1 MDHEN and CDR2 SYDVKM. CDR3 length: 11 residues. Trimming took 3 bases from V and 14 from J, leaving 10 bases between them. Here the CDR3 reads CASSLSCHLFF. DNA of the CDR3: TGTGCCAGCAGTTTGAGTTGCCACCTGTTTTTT.

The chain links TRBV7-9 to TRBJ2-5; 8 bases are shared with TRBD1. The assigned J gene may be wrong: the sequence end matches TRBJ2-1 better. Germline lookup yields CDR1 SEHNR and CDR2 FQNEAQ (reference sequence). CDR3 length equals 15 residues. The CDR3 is CASSHGQGNQETQFF. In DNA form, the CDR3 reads TGTGCCAGCAGCCATGGACAGGGCAATCAAGAGACCCAGTTCTTC.

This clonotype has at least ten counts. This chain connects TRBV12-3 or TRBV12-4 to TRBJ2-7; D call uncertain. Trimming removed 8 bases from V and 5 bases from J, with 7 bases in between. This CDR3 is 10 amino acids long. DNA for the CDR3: TGTGCCAGCGGGGTCCACGAGCAGTACTTC. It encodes CASGVHEQYF.

As DNA, the CDR3 is TGTGCCAGCAGCCTTCAGGGTGGTGACGAGCAGTACTTC. Its protein product is CASSLQGGDEQYF. This sequence joins TRBV14 and TRBJ2-1; D is possibly TRBD1 (5 bases). The DNA end is more similar to TRBJ2-7, so the J call may be wrong. CDR1 and CDR2 (germline): SGHDN, FVKESK. The CDR3 spans 13 residues.